This T cell receptor beta chain was identified in a study of tumor-infiltrating lymphocytes in oesophageal squamous cell carcinoma. TCRdb used MiXCR to reprocess the PCR reads, holding one entry per CDR3 protein. The table records 23,000 or so distinct CDR3 sequences, 30% to 35% of them present only once. This CDR3 has 13 residues. Trimming took 4 bases from V and 3 from J, leaving 7 bases between them. Germline V gene data show CDR1 as SGHTA and CDR2 as FQGTGA. The chain employs TRBV7-3 and TRBJ2-1; D ambiguous. This receptor was identified in a female donor with esophageal squamous cell carcinoma. Sequenced: esophageal tumor tissue. CDR3 DNA: TGTGCCAGCAGCTCCGCTAGCTACAATGAGCAGTTCTTC. Protein sequence: CASSSASYNEQFF.